The TCR beta chain described here comes from a study of T-cell reconstitution after alpha-beta-depleted transplantation in children. For TCRbeta, the library was prepared with unique molecular identifiers. TCRdb reprocessed the PCR reads with MiXCR, giving one entry per CDR3 protein. The top ten hold approximately 2.3% of the sample, which has approximately 350,000 distinct CDR3 sequences, 10% seen once. The CDR3 is made up of 15 amino acids. CDR1 and CDR2 (germline): MDHEN, SYDVKM. The V gene end was trimmed by 6 bases and the J gene end by 6 bases; junction bases not matched to a gene: 5. This TCR was recovered from a human donor who donated a stem cell graft to a child with acute lymphoblastic leukemia. This sequence joins TRBV28 and TRBJ2-2, with 12 nucleotides matching TRBD2. This specimen was PBMCs from the stem cell graft donor, taken from the stem cell graft. Here the CDR3 reads CASSPSGRVSGELFF. Written as DNA, the CDR3 is TGTGCCAGCAGCCCTAGCGGGAGGGTATCCGGGGAGCTGTTTTTT.